This TCR beta chain is from a study of human T cells and chemical hapten exposure. Each CDR3 protein is one row after TCRdb ran MiXCR on the RACE reads. The sample yields 90,000 to 120,000 distinct CDR3 sequences, roughly 11% seen once. Time point described: patch test 1, 2 weeks after DPC sensitization. Specified treatment: therapeutic diphenylcyclopropenone sensitization with weekly scalp DPC. Germline lookup yields CDR1 LNHDA and CDR2 SQIVND (reference sequence). This CDR3 has 15 amino acids. Trimming pared 6 bases from V and 8 bases from J, leaving 19 bases between. J is TRBJ1-4 and V is TRBV19; maybe TRBD1 (6 bases). This receptor was taken from a woman aged 35 to 49 with alopecia areata. Some clones in this sample may be carry-over from other donors' samples. The starting material was whole blood, obtained in connection with sensitization to the hapten diphenylcyclopropenone (DPC). CDR3 DNA sequence: TGTGCCAGTAGCCCGAGCGACAGGTACGGCGAAAAACTGTTTTTT. This translates into CASSPSDRYGEKLFF.